The 17 T cell receptor beta chains given below trace back to one sample, sequenced in a study of OX40 agonist ivuxolimab in advanced cancers. The data were produced by immunoSEQ multiplex PCR, yet TCRdb's version contains in-frame clones alone and is incomplete. Of approximately 74,000 clones detected, 90% to 95% appear once; the ten largest clones hold under 0.35%. This specimen was CD4+ or CD8+ T cells sorted from blood, taken in a trial of the OX40 agonist ivuxolimab. The receptor set was obtained from an adult with an advanced solid tumor such as melanoma, head and neck, liver or kidney cancer.

CDR3 sequence: CASTRSGGTGELFF. The CDR3 DNA sequence: TGTGCCAGTACGCGTTCTGGGGGCACCGGGGAGCTGTTTTTT. This chain links TRBV4-2 with TRBJ2-2; the D gene could be TRBD1 or TRBD2 (5 bases each). Looked up from germline, CDR1 is LGHNA and CDR2 is YNFKEQ. This CDR3 spans 14 amino acids. V was pared by 9 bases and J by 4 bases, with 15 bases between.

V usage is TRBV6-5 and J usage is TRBJ1-2; perhaps TRBD1 as D (6 bases). Trimming took 4 bases from V and 4 from J, leaving 7 bases between them. This CDR3 contains 12 residues. In germline, CDR1 is MNHEY, CDR2 SVGAGI. The DNA for the CDR3 is TGTGCCAGCAGTTCACAGGGCTATGGCTACACCTTC. Amino acid sequence: CASSSQGYGYTF.

The rearrangement links TRBV4-2 to TRBJ2-5, with D hard to call. Germline CDR1 and CDR2: LGHNA and YNFKEQ. This CDR3 comprises 15 residues. With 0 bases removed from V and 0 bases from J, the gap between germline ends came to 8 bases. CDR3 sequence: CASSQEGQNQETQYF. The CDR3 nucleotides are TGTGCCAGCAGCCAAGAAGGTCAAAACCAAGAGACCCAGTACTTC.

The chain has TRBV6-5 and TRBJ2-1; 7 positions agree with TRBD2. With 4 bases clipped from V and 5 bases from J, the junction kept 11 bases outside the gene matches. The germline gives CDR1 MNHEY, CDR2 SVGAGI. The CDR3 is 16 residues long. CDR3 loop: CASSFGASSGNNEQFF. The CDR3 DNA sequence: TGTGCCAGCAGTTTTGGGGCGTCTAGCGGTAACAATGAGCAGTTCTTC.

The chain has TRBV5-6 and TRBJ1-4; no clear D. Between the trimmed V and J ends, which lost 0 bases and 7 bases, there was a span of 10 bases. The CDR3 consists of 14 residues. Germline V CDR1 and CDR2: SGHDT, YYEEEE. The CDR3 bases are TGTGCCAGCAGCTTGGCAGAGGTAACTGAAAAACTGTTTTTT. As protein: CASSLAEVTEKLFF.

The rearrangement uses TRBV27 and TRBJ1-3; TRBD1 matches at 8 bases. Germline V gene data show CDR1 as MNHEY and CDR2 as SMNVEV (reference sequence). The V segment lost 0 bases and the J segment 2 bases; nucleotides outside the gene matches: 15. The CDR3 totals 20 residues. The CDR3: CASSLSFTGGVGDTGNTIYF. The DNA of the CDR3 is TGTGCCAGCAGTTTATCCTTCACAGGGGGAGTGGGGGATACTGGAAACACCATATATTTT.

This clone has just a few counts. The rearrangement links TRBV29-1 to TRBJ1-1; no definite D call. Trimming shortened V by 3 bases and J by 5 bases, and 10 bases separated the two germline ends. The germline CDR1 and CDR2 sequences are SQVTM and ANQGSEA. This CDR3 has 12 residues. In nucleotides, the CDR3 is TGCAGCGTTGACCGGGCGGGGACTGAAGCTTTCTTT. Its protein product is CSVDRAGTEAFF.

This chain joins TRBV4-1 and TRBJ2-7; D may be TRBD1 or TRBD2 (5 bases each). Germline assignment: CDR1 MGHRA and CDR2 YSYEKL. The CDR3 extends over 13 amino acids. Trimming took 4 bases from V and 3 from J, leaving 10 bases between them. The CDR3 sequence: CASSRDGFYEQYF. DNA for the CDR3: TGCGCCAGCAGCCGGGACGGATTCTACGAGCAGTACTTC.

The chain is built from TRBV5-4 and TRBJ1-2, with TRBD1 as a possible D gene (6 bases). The V end lost 1 base, the J end lost 4 bases, and 23 bases lay between the germline ends. The germline V gene encodes CDR1 SGHNT and CDR2 YYREEE (reference sequence). CDR3 length: 18 residues. In DNA form, the CDR3 reads TGTGCCAGCAGCTTGTTCGTCTTCCCACGGGGGCAGGTCTATGGCTACACCTTC. Translation: CASSLFVFPRGQVYGYTF.

In its sample, this clone was seen once. The chain employs TRBV11-3 and TRBJ2-1; the match to TRBD2 covers 7 bases. The V segment lost 1 base and the J segment 7 bases; nucleotides outside the gene matches: 10. CDR1 and CDR2 from the germline V gene are SGHNT and YENEEA. The CDR3 is 16 amino acids. The CDR3 region is CASSLGGSGRGNEQFF. CDR3 nucleotide sequence: TGTGCCAGCAGCTTAGGCGGGAGCGGACGGGGGAATGAGCAGTTCTTC.

V is TRBV30 and J is TRBJ1-3; D call uncertain. Trimming cost V 0 bases and J 0 bases, with 6 bases left between them. The CDR3 sequence is 14 residues long. Germline CDR1 is GTSNPN and CDR2 is SVGIG (reference sequence). The CDR3 nucleotides read TGTGCCTGGAGTGTACGTCCCTCTGGAAACACCATATATTTT. Translation gives CAWSVRPSGNTIYF.

J is TRBJ2-6 and V is TRBV14, with TRBD2 matching over 9 bases. V was pared by 1 base and J by 3 bases, with 4 bases of the junction left unmatched. Germline lookup yields CDR1 SGHDN and CDR2 FVKESK. The CDR3 is 17 residues long. Here the CDR3 reads CASSQVGAGGGANVLTF. CDR3 coding DNA: TGTGCCAGCAGCCAAGTGGGAGCGGGAGGTGGGGCCAACGTCCTGACTTTC.

The gene calls are TRBV6-6 and TRBJ2-7; 9 bases map to TRBD1. The J segment lost 4 bases and the V segment lost 4 bases, leaving 11 bases of the junction unmatched. Looked up from germline, CDR1 is MNHNY and CDR2 is SVGAGI (reference sequence). The CDR3 length is 16 residues. In DNA form, the CDR3 reads TGTGCCAGCAGTTCCAGGACAGGGGTGCGGTCTTACGAGCAGTACTTC. Translated: CASSSRTGVRSYEQYF.

The chain recombines TRBV19 with TRBJ2-2, with TRBD1 matching over 10 bases. Germline CDR1 is LNHDA and CDR2 is SQIVND (reference sequence). This CDR3 has 16 amino acids. V was pared by 4 bases and J by 5 bases, with 7 bases of the junction left unmatched. The CDR3 nucleotides are TGTGCCAGTAGTACCAGGGACAGGGGTTTTACCGGGGAGCTGTTTTTT. Protein sequence: CASSTRDRGFTGELFF.

This chain connects TRBV5-8 to TRBJ2-7; 10 bases map to TRBD1. CDR3 length equals 15 residues. CDR1 SGHTS and CDR2 YDEGEE come from the germline V gene. Trimming removed 4 bases from V and 0 bases from J; junction bases left unmatched: 4. The CDR3 DNA reads as TGTGCCAGCAGCGACCGACAGGGGGCCTCCTACGAGCAGTACTTC. Encoded protein: CASSDRQGASYEQYF.

The gene calls are TRBV5-4 and TRBJ1-4; D call uncertain. Trimming removed 4 bases at V and 4 bases at J, with 14 bases between. The CDR3 extends over 15 amino acids. CDR1 SGHNT and CDR2 YYREEE come from the germline V gene (reference sequence). In DNA form, the CDR3 reads TGTGCCAGCAGCCCAAGACCCGCCGGTAATGAAAAACTGTTTTTT. This encodes CASSPRPAGNEKLFF.

The chain joins TRBV9 to TRBJ1-2, with no clear D. The germline V gene encodes CDR1 SGDLS and CDR2 YYNGEE. This CDR3 is built from 14 residues. V was clipped by 0 bases and J by 4 bases, with 10 bases between them. CDR3 bases: TGTGCCAGCAGCGTAGGGTGGGAATCCTATGGCTACACCTTC. Translation: CASSVGWESYGYTF. The full variable domain, completed using reference TRBV9 and TRBJ1-2, is DSGVTQTPKHLITATGQRVTLRCSPRSGDLSVYWYQQSLDQGLQFLIQYYNGEERAKGNILERFSAQQFPDLHSELNLSSLELGDSALYFCASSVGWESYGYTFGSGTRLTVV.